The entry below describes one T cell receptor beta chain. The antigen it recognizes is unknown. Base-call qualities are not available, and no considerably larger clone is one nucleotide away. The germline V gene (reference sequence) yields DFQATT for CDR1 and SNEGSKA for CDR2. Trimming costs V 6 bases and J 1 base, and their ends lie 9 bases apart. The CDR3 goes from the cysteine to the phenylalanine over 13 residues. The CDR3 DNA has 39 bases and is translated from base 1. These data are taken from a study of T cells after yellow fever vaccination (dated by TCRdb to about 2019). A note on the overall study: The SMART-Seq v4 Ultra Low Input RNA kit was used to prepare libraries from fractions with low cell numbers. To follow T-cell clones before and after both primary and booster YFV17D yellow fever vaccination, bulk TCR alpha and beta repertoires underwent longitudinal sequencing. Two healthy male donors made up the cohort, one aged 18 to 29 years and the other aged 30 to 40 years. Blood samples were taken at several timepoints before and after primary and secondary immunization, and bulk PBMC replicates and cell subsets were isolated. On the study overall, not on this receptor specifically: A small share of clonotypes was detected in both CD4 and CD8 compartments, with the overlap likely arising from convergent recombination. The secondary T-cell response was found to be weaker but faster than the primary response, with a peak reached on day 5 rather than on day 15. Most clones expanded after primary vaccination (about 96% of CD4 and roughly 88% of CD8) were re-detected after the booster, suggesting that broad memory maintenance occurred. Because the study included only a couple of donors, the extent to which the findings can be generalized is limited. Because abundant contaminating clonotypes from the bulk population could be contained in FACS-sorted repertoires, computational filtering was required.

The sequencer was an Illumina NovaSeq 6000. TCR cDNA was synthesized by 5'RACE template switching, which introduced a universal primer site and unique molecular identifiers. Priming of cDNA synthesis was performed from both the TCR alpha and TCR beta constant segments. Two PCR steps were used to amplify libraries, with sample barcodes and sequencing adapters being added in the second step. Sequencing of libraries was performed on Illumina HiSeq 2500 (2x100 bp) or NovaSeq (2x150 bp). Per the authors' processing: MIGEC handled demultiplexing of reads and collapsing into UMI consensus sequences, while MiXCR performed V(D)J alignment. Vaccine-responding clonotypes were identified with edgeR using replicate PBMC samples, with FDR below 0.01 and a log2 fold change above 5 up to day 15 being required. Each bulk clonotype was labeled CD4 or CD8 based on which sequenced repertoire, CD4 or CD8, contained the clonotype at higher abundance. The public reads were quality trimmed at Q25 with fastp and then assembled into clones with MiXCR by TCRdb, keeping productive beta chains. One record per CDR3 amino acid sequence lists the most common genes and DNA. TCRdb's processing, not the authors' own work, is the source of the V and J calls. The sample table holds 300,000 or so distinct CDR3 sequences, of which 8.7% were seen once. The top ten clonotypes cover about 3% of the sample.

The treatment or condition label for this specimen denotes: live attenuated yellow fever vaccine strain. A standard Ficoll-Paque protocol was used to isolate PBMCs from peripheral blood. Dynabeads CD4 and CD8 positive selection kits were used to isolate the CD4 and CD8 T-cell fractions. TriZol was used to extract RNA from bulk PBMCs, from CD4 and CD8 fractions, and from dextramer-positive and dextramer-negative fractions. The V and J segments used are TRBV20-1 and TRBJ2-2; no D gene is confidently identified. This material consisted of CD4+ T cells sorted from PBMCs, taken 5 days after the yellow fever booster vaccination. This TCR was recovered from a man between 18 and 29 years old who received the YFV17D yellow fever vaccine. The base sequence is TGCAGTGCCCTATGGGAGAACACCGGGGAGCTGTTTTTT. The resulting protein is CSALWENTGELFF.